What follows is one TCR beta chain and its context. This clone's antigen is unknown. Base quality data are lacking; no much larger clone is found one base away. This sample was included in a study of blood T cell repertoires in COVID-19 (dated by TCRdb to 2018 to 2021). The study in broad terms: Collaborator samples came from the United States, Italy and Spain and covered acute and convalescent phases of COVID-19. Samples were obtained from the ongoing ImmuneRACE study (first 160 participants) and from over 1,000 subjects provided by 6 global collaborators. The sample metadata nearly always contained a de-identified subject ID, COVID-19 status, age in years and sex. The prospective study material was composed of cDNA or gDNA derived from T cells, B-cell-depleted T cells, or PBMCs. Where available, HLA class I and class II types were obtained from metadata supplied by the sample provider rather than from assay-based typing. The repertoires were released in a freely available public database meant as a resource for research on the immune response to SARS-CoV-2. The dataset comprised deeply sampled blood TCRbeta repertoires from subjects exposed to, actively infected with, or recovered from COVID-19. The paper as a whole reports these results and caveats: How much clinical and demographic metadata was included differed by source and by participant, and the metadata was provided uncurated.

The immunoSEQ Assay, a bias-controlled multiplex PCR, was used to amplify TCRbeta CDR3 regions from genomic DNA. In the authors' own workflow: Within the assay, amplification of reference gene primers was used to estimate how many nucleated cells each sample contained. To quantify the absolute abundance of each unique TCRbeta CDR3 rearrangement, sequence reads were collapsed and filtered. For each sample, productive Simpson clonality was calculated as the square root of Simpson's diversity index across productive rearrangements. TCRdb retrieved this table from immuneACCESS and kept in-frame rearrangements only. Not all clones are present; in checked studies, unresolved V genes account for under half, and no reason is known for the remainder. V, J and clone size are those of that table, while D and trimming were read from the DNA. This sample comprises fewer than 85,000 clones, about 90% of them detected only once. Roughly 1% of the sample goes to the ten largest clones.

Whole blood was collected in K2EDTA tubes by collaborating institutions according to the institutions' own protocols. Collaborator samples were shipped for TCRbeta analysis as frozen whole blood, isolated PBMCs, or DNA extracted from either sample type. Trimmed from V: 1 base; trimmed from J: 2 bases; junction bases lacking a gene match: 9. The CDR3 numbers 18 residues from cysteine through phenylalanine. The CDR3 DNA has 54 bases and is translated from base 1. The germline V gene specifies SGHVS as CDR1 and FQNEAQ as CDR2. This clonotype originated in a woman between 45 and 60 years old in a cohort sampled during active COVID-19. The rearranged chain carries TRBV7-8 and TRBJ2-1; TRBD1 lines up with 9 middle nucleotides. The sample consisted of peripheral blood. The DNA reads TGTGCCAGCAGCTTAGGTAGTGCCGGGACAGGGACCTACAATGAGCAGTTCTTC. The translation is CASSLGSAGTGTYNEQFF.